The 23 T cell receptor beta chains below were found in one sample sequenced in a study of blood T cells in healthy people across ages. The authors ran a second PCR of about 6 to 12 cycles using a sample-barcoded 5' primer and a J-beta primer mix. MiXCR was run by TCRdb on the 5' RACE reads, yielding one entry per CDR3 protein. This table holds some 800,000 distinct CDR3 sequences, roughly 25% found once. Separately, the same data were catalogued under a study of T cells of mothers and their children.

The specimen was blood. The source is a boy aged 10-17 years in good health.

This clonotype has a handful of counts. V and J are TRBV12-3 or TRBV12-4 and TRBJ2-5; 10 nucleotides match TRBD2. V gave up 4 bases and J gave up 6 bases; unmatched junction bases: 8. The CDR3 is 15 residues long. CDR3 nucleotides: TGTGCCAGCAGTTCCTCTAGCGGGAGCCGGAAGACCCAGTACTTC. Protein product: CASSSSSGSRKTQYF.

Of note for this clonotype: Mismatch with germline at one junction end may stem from a read error. V usage is TRBV5-6 and J usage is TRBJ1-2; D not certain. Germline V gene sequence: CDR1 SGHDT, CDR2 YYEEEE. The CDR3 is made up of 12 amino acids. The CDR3 region has the DNA TGTGCCAGCAGCTTGATTGACTACGGCTACACCTTC. Amino acid sequence: CASSLIDYGYTF.

The chain employs TRBV2 and TRBJ2-1, with D perhaps TRBD1 or TRBD2 (5 bases each). In germline, CDR1 is SNHLY, CDR2 FYNNEI. The CDR3 is 15 residues long. The V end was cut by 7 bases, the J end by 2 bases, with 15 bases between. The CDR3 is CASTEEGSPYNEQFF. As DNA, the CDR3 is TGTGCCAGCACAGAAGAGGGGTCTCCCTACAATGAGCAGTTCTTC.

This clonotype was found a few times. The chain couples TRBV20-1 to TRBJ2-1, with 8 bases identical to TRBD2. Germline CDR1 is DFQATT and CDR2 is SNEGSKA (reference sequence). The V gene end was trimmed by 5 bases and the J gene end by 0 bases; junction bases not matched to a gene: 6. CDR3 size: 15 residues. The CDR3 DNA is TGCAGTGCTTCCGGTACTAGCGGCTCCTACAATGAGCAGTTCTTC. This translates into CSASGTSGSYNEQFF.

The gene calls are TRBV12-3 or TRBV12-4 and TRBJ2-7; D is undetermined. V was trimmed by 5 bases and J by 3 bases, leaving 14 bases between them. This CDR3 is built from 14 residues. CDR3 DNA: TGTGCCAGCAGTCCGCCTCACCTTTTCTACGAGCAGTACTTC. It codes for CASSPPHLFYEQYF.

The chain has TRBV20-1 and TRBJ2-1; no clear D gene. Near its end, the DNA agrees better with TRBJ2-5, so the J call may be wrong. Germline V lookup: CDR1 DFQATT, CDR2 SNEGSKA (reference sequence). The CDR3 covers 15 residues. The CDR3 sequence is CSARSDKRNQETQYF. In nucleotides, the CDR3 is TGCAGTGCTAGGTCGGATAAGAGGAATCAAGAGACCCAGTACTTC.

The gene calls are TRBV29-1 and TRBJ2-3, with 8 bases aligning to TRBD1. Unmatched junction bases numbered 8, after V lost 1 base and J lost 2 bases. In germline, CDR1 is SQVTM, CDR2 ANQGSEA. CDR3 length: 16 amino acids. The CDR3 reads CSVEGPDRGSTDTQYF. CDR3 bases: TGCAGCGTTGAAGGTCCAGACAGGGGTTCCACAGATACGCAGTATTTT.

This clonotype was found a few times. The rearrangement links TRBV7-8 to TRBJ2-5; D unresolved. CDR1 is SGHVS and CDR2 is FQNEAQ in the germline V gene. The CDR3 is made up of 15 amino acids. Trimming took 1 base from V and 1 from J, leaving 10 bases between them. This CDR3 is CASSLVFRGQETQYF. In DNA form, the CDR3 reads TGTGCCAGCAGCTTAGTGTTTCGCGGCCAAGAGACCCAGTACTTC.

The CDR3 DNA reads as TGCGCCAGCAGCTTAGCCAGAGGCACCACAGATACGCAGTATTTT. It translates to CASSLARGTTDTQYF. The genes are TRBV5-1 and TRBJ2-3; D is undetermined. Germline V gene sequence: CDR1 SGHRS, CDR2 YFSETQ. The length of the CDR3 is 15 residues. V lost 2 bases to trimming and J lost 2 bases, with 12 bases between them. Together with reference TRBV5-1 and TRBJ2-3, the CDR3 gives the full variable domain: KAGVTQTPRYLIKTRGQQVTLSCSPISGHRSVSWYQQTPGQGLQFLFEYFSETQRNKGNFPGRFSGRQFSNSRSEMNVSTLELGDSALYLCASSLARGTTDTQYFGPGTRLTVL.

J is TRBJ2-6 and V is TRBV7-3; 11 bases agree with TRBD1. Germline values: CDR1 SGHTA, CDR2 FQGTGA. The J segment lost 3 bases and the V segment lost 2 bases, leaving 9 bases of the junction unmatched. CDR3 length: 19 residues. The CDR3 is CASSLEVGTGGFGANVLTF. The CDR3 bases are TGTGCCAGCAGCTTAGAGGTTGGGACAGGGGGTTTTGGGGCCAACGTCCTGACTTTC.

This chain links TRBV5-6 with TRBJ2-4; a possible D gene is TRBD1 (6 bases). The V and J ends lost 3 bases and 2 bases respectively, with 18 bases between them. The CDR3 covers 17 residues. The V gene's germline CDR1 is SGHDT and CDR2 YYEEEE. The CDR3 nucleotides are TGTGCCAGCAGCTCCTTAAACAGGGTTGGGTCCAAAAACATTCAGTACTTC. This sequence encodes CASSSLNRVGSKNIQYF. Complete variable domain (other parts from reference TRBV5-6 and TRBJ2-4): DAGVTQSPTHLIKTRGQQVTLRCSPKSGHDTVSWYQQALGQGPQFIFQYYEEEERQRGNFPDRFSGHQFPNYSSELNVNALLLGDSALYLCASSSLNRVGSKNIQYFGAGTRLSVL.

This clonotype has a handful of counts. A junction end diverges from the germline sequence, so it may reflect a read error. The chain recombines TRBV6-1 with TRBJ2-5, with D possibly TRBD2 on 6 matching bases. CDR3 length: 14 amino acids. Germline V gene sequence: CDR1 MNHNS, CDR2 SASEGT. Here the CDR3 reads CASVGRPNSYEQHF. Written as DNA, the CDR3 is TGTGCCAGCGTGGGGAGGCCCAACTCCTACGAGCAGCACTTC.

This CDR3 is CSVHRDYADTQYF. The CDR3 DNA reads TGCAGCGTTCACCGGGACTATGCAGATACGCAGTATTTT. The rearrangement joins TRBV29-1 to TRBJ2-3, with TRBD2 matching 7 bases. The CDR3 contains 13 residues. Unmatched junction bases numbered 6, after V lost 5 bases and J lost 4 bases. Germline CDR1 reads SQVTM; CDR2 reads ANQGSEA.

This clonotype was seen a few times. V is TRBV12-3 or TRBV12-4 and J is TRBJ2-4, with D uncertain. The CDR3 loop spans 12 amino acids. With 5 bases removed from V and 15 bases from J, the gap between germline ends came to 17 bases. CDR3 in amino acids: CASSPKGRHRYF. CDR3 DNA sequence: TGTGCCAGCAGTCCCAAGGGTAGGCATCGGTACTTC.

This clonotype was observed a handful of times. V gene TRBV9 combines with J gene TRBJ2-7; 10 bases map to TRBD2. The J call may be incorrect, as the DNA end agrees better with TRBJ2-1. Germline CDR1 reads SGDLS; CDR2 reads YYNGEE. The CDR3 has 17 residues. The CDR3 nucleotides are TGTGCCAGCAGCGTAGATCGGGGGACTAGCGTTTACAATGAGCAGTTCTTC. The encoded protein is CASSVDRGTSVYNEQFF.

In DNA, the CDR3 is TGTGCCAGCAGCTTAGTAGGGGAACGTAGAGATGGCTACACCTTC. It specifies CASSLVGERRDGYTF. The chain carries TRBV7-9 and TRBJ1-2, with TRBD1 as a possible D gene (5 bases). The CDR3 covers 15 residues. In germline, CDR1 is SEHNR, CDR2 FQNEAQ (reference sequence). Trimming removed 1 base from V and 6 bases from J, with 15 bases in between.

V is TRBV27 and J is TRBJ2-1; 14 nucleotides match TRBD2. V lost 7 bases to trimming and J lost 6 bases; unmatched junction nucleotides: 8. Germline CDR1 reads MNHEY; CDR2 reads SMNVEV (reference sequence). CDR3 length: 16 residues. CDR3 residues: CASTSGGLAGVNEQFF. CDR3 nucleotide sequence: TGTGCCAGCACCTCAGGGGGACTAGCGGGAGTCAATGAGCAGTTCTTC.

V is TRBV2 and J is TRBJ1-5; D may be TRBD1 (6 bases). The CDR3 length is 15 residues. Germline loops: CDR1 SNHLY, CDR2 FYNNEI. V lost 3 bases to trimming and J lost 4 bases, with 13 bases between them. CDR3: CASSDLQGLNQPQHF. CDR3 nucleotides: TGTGCCAGCAGTGATTTACAGGGACTGAATCAGCCCCAGCATTTT.

This clonotype was seen a handful of times. The genes are TRBV18 and TRBJ2-1; D perhaps matches TRBD2 (6 bases). Trimming took 6 bases from V and 7 from J, leaving 13 bases between them. The CDR3 sequence is 13 residues long. CDR1 and CDR2 from the germline V gene are KGHSH and LQKENI. CDR3 sequence (DNA): TGTGCCAGCTCGCTCGGACTAATGAATGAGCAGTTCTTC. Encoded protein: CASSLGLMNEQFF.

The chain recombines TRBV10-3 with TRBJ2-1, with D tentatively TRBD2 (6 bases). This CDR3 contains 14 residues. Between the trimmed V and J ends, which lost 2 bases and 1 base, there was a span of 6 bases. CDR1 is ENHRY, CDR2 SYGVKD, per germline. CDR3 DNA sequence: TGTGCCATCAGTGAGGCGGGGTCCTACAATGAGCAGTTCTTC. This sequence encodes CAISEAGSYNEQFF.

The chain is built from TRBV12-3 or TRBV12-4 and TRBJ2-7, with 9 bases lining up with TRBD2. The CDR3 has 14 residues. With 7 bases clipped from V and 6 bases from J, the junction kept 10 bases outside the gene matches. The CDR3 spells CASTMASGVREQYF. DNA of the CDR3: TGTGCCAGCACAATGGCTAGCGGGGTTCGCGAGCAGTACTTC.

This clonotype has only a few counts. The chain carries TRBV28 and TRBJ1-1; TRBD1 is a possible D gene (5 bases). The CDR3 sequence is 13 residues long. Germline CDR1 reads MDHEN; CDR2 reads SYDVKM. Trimming shortened V by 7 bases and J by 1 base, and 10 bases separated the two germline ends. The CDR3 reads CASTWGGNTEAFF. The CDR3 DNA is TGTGCCAGCACCTGGGGGGGGAACACTGAAGCTTTCTTT. Drawing the rest from reference TRBV28 and TRBJ1-1, the complete variable domain is DVKVTQSSRYLVKRTGEKVFLECVQDMDHENMFWYRQDPGLGLRLIYFSYDVKMKEKGDIPEGYSVSREKKERFSLILESASTNQTSMYLCASTWGGNTEAFFGQGTRLTVV.

This clonotype was observed a few times. In nucleotides, the CDR3 is TGCAGTGCTAGAGACATCATACAGGTTAACTATGGCTACACCTTC. Its translation is CSARDIIQVNYGYTF. The chain carries TRBV20-1 and TRBJ1-2; D is perhaps TRBD1 (5 bases). Germline lookup yields CDR1 DFQATT and CDR2 SNEGSKA (reference sequence). This CDR3 spans 15 amino acids. With 0 bases removed from V and 1 base from J, the gap between germline ends came to 12 bases.